This is a list of T cell receptor beta chains from one sample in a study of OX40 agonist ivuxolimab in advanced cancers. Measured with immunoSEQ multiplex PCR; TCRdb has only the in-frame clones, and not every one. Here the sample spans about 50,000 clones, about nine tenths being singletons. The input for sequencing was CD4+ or CD8+ T cells sorted from blood, taken in a trial of the OX40 agonist ivuxolimab. The source of these receptors is an adult with an advanced solid tumor such as melanoma, head and neck, liver or kidney cancer. CDR3s include the opening cysteine and the closing phenylalanine or tryptophan. Each record gives: V gene, clone size, CDR3 protein. Size is omitted from some rows. Given values are once, few, many or a class for expanded clones.

V: TRBV19; size: -; CDR3: CASSIELAGAGEQFF
V: TRBV9; size: -; CDR3: CASSSTRGYTF
V: TRBV6-5; size: -; CDR3: CASRAYQDVNTEAFF
V: TRBV29-1; size: -; CDR3: CSVVEGDYGYTF
V: TRBV27; size: -; CDR3: CASSLTQGRVNTEAFF
V: TRBV27; size: once; CDR3: CASSVRGQALDGYTF
V: TRBV19; size: -; CDR3: CASRGGYGNTEAFF
V: TRBV4-3; size: -; CDR3: CASSQEGAETYNEQFF
V: TRBV4-1; size: -; CDR3: CASSGTSGVYEQYF
V: TRBV14; size: -; CDR3: CASSLIVGTNTEAFF
V: TRBV28; size: -; CDR3: CASSFDYEQYF
V: TRBV7-6; size: -; CDR3: CASSDLAGGADTQYF
V: TRBV13; size: -; CDR3: CASSLEGAGPPGNEQFF
V: TRBV6-4; size: -; CDR3: CASPPDGTYEQYF
V: TRBV5-6; size: -; CDR3: CASSQGQGGIRLGYTF
V: TRBV29-1; size: -; CDR3: CSVVTGLYEQYF
V: TRBV11-2; size: hyperexpanded; CDR3: CASSLSTGPETQYF
V: TRBV28; size: -; CDR3: CASSLRPIRVRDSDAYGYTF
V: TRBV30; size: -; CDR3: CAWSGPSGRSSYNEQFF
V: TRBV5-6; size: -; CDR3: CASSLGGTGGPGAFF
V: TRBV7-8; size: -; CDR3: CASSLGYGAGSLSYTF
V: TRBV7-2; size: -; CDR3: CASSSDLGNTIYF
V: TRBV28; size: -; CDR3: CASSLQTHGGQNIQYF
V: TRBV7-9; size: -; CDR3: CASSLGFPGARELFF
V: TRBV29-1; size: -; CDR3: CSVVRENTGELFF
V: TRBV7-3; size: -; CDR3: CASSSLAVYNEQFF
V: TRBV29-1; size: -; CDR3: CSVFPQAGGPYNEQFF
V: TRBV19; size: few; CDR3: CASSILSRVGGELFF
V: TRBV15; size: -; CDR3: CATSRETGELAKNIQYF
V: TRBV7-8; size: -; CDR3: CASSLDRGMNTEAFF
V: TRBV10-1; size: -; CDR3: CASSWEGSTDTQYF
V: TRBV5-6; size: -; CDR3: CASVNRGEQYF
V: TRBV19; size: -; CDR3: CASSIGDINYEQYF
V: TRBV9; size: -; CDR3: CASSVRRFSSTDTQYF
V: TRBV9; size: few; CDR3: CASSRGGSSSYNEQFF
V: TRBV14; size: -; CDR3: CASSHGLGNEQFF
V: TRBV6-4; size: -; CDR3: CASSDWGRESTGELFF
V: TRBV7-3; size: -; CDR3: CASSSLAGHEQFF
V: TRBV27; size: -; CDR3: CASSFSGGGGTYEQYF
V: TRBV4-3; size: -; CDR3: CASSQDMAPGYEQYF
V: TRBV7-8; size: -; CDR3: CASSLGGLGNTIYF
V: TRBV6-5; size: -; CDR3: CASSLGGGELFF
V: TRBV7-8; size: -; CDR3: CASSLVFLVRDNEQFF
V: TRBV5-4; size: once; CDR3: CASSLGEEKLFF
V: TRBV9; size: once; CDR3: CASSVTSGSADTQYF
V: TRBV14; size: -; CDR3: CASSQESLVGLASGGETQYF
V: TRBV7-9; size: -; CDR3: CASSQNYGYTF
V: TRBV7-9; size: -; CDR3: CASTLWGEQFF
V: TRBV12-5; size: -; CDR3: CASGLDRVGYEQYF
V: TRBV19; size: -; CDR3: CASSIGGGQGEETQYF
V: TRBV7-8; size: -; CDR3: CASSLGGAGALGEQYF
V: TRBV2; size: -; CDR3: CASLIGQVISYEQYF
V: TRBV5-5; size: -; CDR3: CASSLEAFLPYEQYF
V: TRBV4-3; size: -; CDR3: CASSQGLDGSSGANVLTF
V: TRBV4-3; size: -; CDR3: CASSQDLASGISNEQFF